This section outlines one T cell receptor (beta chain) sequence together with its context. The target antigen is unknown. The data originate from a study of cytomegalovirus exposure and HLA in healthy donors. Study in general: The 90 to 150 validation repertoires used the same platform as the 666 first-cohort repertoires, a later analysis reported. Overall study findings and caveats: Specificity for CMV antigens was confirmed in vitro for a few of the CMV-associated chains. TCR clusters originating in the first cohort tended to co-occur in the roughly 120 validation repertoires, according to a later analysis. The authors enumerated 150 to 200 TCR beta chains as linked to cytomegalovirus.

The data were produced by immunoSEQ multiplex PCR, yet TCRdb's version contains in-frame clones alone and is incomplete. The table has about 180,000 clones, about 85% seen once; the top ten hold roughly 15%. Sequencing was done on a sample of PBMCs. The sequence was obtained from a man between 18 and 29 years old in good health and CMV-seropositive.

DNA for the CDR3: TGTGCCAGCAGCCCTAGGGGGACAGGGTGGTCACCCCTCCACTTT. It is translated as CASSPRGTGWSPLHF. This chain links TRBV21-1 with TRBJ1-6; the table's D call, TRBD1, was not checked against the DNA. TRBV21-1 is recorded as a pseudogene. The CDR3 totals 15 residues.